A single sample is the source of the 30 T cell receptor beta chains below, sequenced in a study of T cell changes during pregnancy in multiple sclerosis. Produced via immunoSEQ multiplex PCR; TCRdb's table is partial and in-frame only. The sample lists 55,000 to 70,000 clones, about nine tenths seen once, with more than 1.5% in the top ten. The starting material was peripheral blood, obtained after pregnancy. The receptors come from a female donor with multiple sclerosis, enrolled in a pregnancy study.

This chain links TRBV7-3 with TRBJ2-3; no firm D call. Per the germline V gene, CDR1 is SGHTA and CDR2 is FQGTGA. The CDR3 is 13 amino acids. The V end lost 4 bases, the J end lost 2 bases, and 7 bases lay between the germline ends. The CDR3 nucleotides are TGTGCCAGCAGCTCAATGTTCACAGATACGCAGTATTTT. Its protein product is CASSSMFTDTQYF.

This chain joins TRBV15 and TRBJ2-1; tentatively, D is TRBD2 (6 bases). V shed 0 bases and J shed 10 bases, with 13 bases lying between them. This CDR3 has 14 amino acids. The germline gives CDR1 LNHNV, CDR2 YYDKDF (reference sequence). The CDR3 DNA follows: TGTGCCACCAGCAGAGAGTTACGAGGAGGGGAGCAGTTCTTC. The encoded protein is CATSRELRGGEQFF.

This chain connects TRBV5-1 to TRBJ2-1, with 9 bases identical to TRBD2. The CDR3 has 15 amino acids. CDR1 SGHRS and CDR2 YFSETQ come from the germline V gene. Germline trimming cut 7 bases from V and 2 bases from J; bases unmatched to any gene: 7. CDR3 DNA: TGCGCCAGCTCAACCAGCGGGGGGACCTACAATGAGCAGTTCTTC. It yields the protein CASSTSGGTYNEQFF.

The chain couples TRBV29-1 to TRBJ2-3, with 7 bases aligning to TRBD2. CDR3 length: 15 residues. The germline V gene encodes CDR1 SQVTM and CDR2 ANQGSEA. The V segment lost 6 bases and the J segment 0 bases; nucleotides outside the gene matches: 9. The CDR3 DNA reads TGCAGCGTGTCTCGGGGGGTTTTGAGCACAGATACGCAGTATTTT. Translating gives CSVSRGVLSTDTQYF.

This chain joins TRBV18 and TRBJ2-7; 10 nucleotides match TRBD1. Germline CDR1 KGHSH, CDR2 LQKENI. The CDR3 has 14 amino acids. Trimming took 3 bases from V and 3 from J; bases not matched to a gene: 2. CDR3 residues: CASSPGTGVYEQYF. The CDR3 DNA is TGTGCCAGCTCACCCGGGACAGGGGTCTACGAGCAGTACTTC.

The genes are TRBV15 and TRBJ2-1, with a possible D match to TRBD1 (5 bases). V lost 0 bases to trimming and J lost 7 bases, with 16 bases between them. This CDR3 is built from 16 residues. Germline V gene lookup returns CDR1 LNHNV and CDR2 YYDKDF (reference sequence). This CDR3 reads CATSREVVRGLNEQFF. CDR3 sequence (DNA): TGTGCCACCAGCAGAGAGGTGGTTAGGGGTTTGAATGAGCAGTTCTTC.

V gene TRBV30 combines with J gene TRBJ2-5; a possible D gene is TRBD1 (5 bases). The V end lost 4 bases, the J end lost 7 bases, and 13 bases lay between the germline ends. Germline CDR1 is GTSNPN and CDR2 is SVGIG (reference sequence). This CDR3 comprises 12 residues. CDR3 sequence: CAWTPRVGTQYF. CDR3 bases: TGTGCCTGGACACCCAGGGTTGGGACCCAGTACTTC.

V gene TRBV11-2 combines with J gene TRBJ2-2; 8 positions match TRBD2. V lost 5 bases and J lost 3; bases outside the gene matches: 5. The CDR3 covers 15 residues. Looked up from germline, CDR1 is SGHAT and CDR2 is FQNNGV. CDR3: CASSVAGGYTGELFF. CDR3 nucleotides: TGTGCCAGCAGCGTCGCGGGGGGTTACACCGGGGAGCTGTTTTTT.

The CDR3 nucleotides read TGCGCCAGCAGCTACCGCCGAGGGAGCTCTGGAAACACCATATATTTT. Its translation is CASSYRRGSSGNTIYF. The rearrangement uses TRBV5-1 and TRBJ1-3; D gene uncertain. The V end was cut by 3 bases, the J end by 0 bases, with 13 bases between. The CDR3 consists of 16 residues. Germline loops: CDR1 SGHRS, CDR2 YFSETQ.

The rearrangement uses TRBV10-2 and TRBJ1-1, with unresolved D. Trimming shortened V by 4 bases and J by 9 bases, and 9 bases separated the two germline ends. The CDR3 runs to 11 residues. Germline loops: CDR1 WSHSY, CDR2 SAAADI. The CDR3 nucleotides read TGCGCCAGCAGTGTATACAGCCAAGCTTTCTTT. This encodes CASSVYSQAFF.

The chain employs TRBV27 and TRBJ2-3; 7 nucleotides line up with TRBD1. Per germline, CDR1 MNHEY and CDR2 SMNVEV (reference sequence). The length of the CDR3 is 14 residues. J was trimmed by 4 bases and V by 5 bases; bases with no gene match: 6. The CDR3 protein is CASSRRQGPDTQYF. The CDR3 coding sequence is TGTGCCAGCAGTCGGAGACAGGGACCAGATACGCAGTATTTT.

This rearrangement joins TRBV11-2 to TRBJ1-3; D not certain. This CDR3 has 14 amino acids. Deletions cut 0 bases from V and 0 bases from J, with 3 bases between. Germline lookup yields CDR1 SGHAT and CDR2 FQNNGV. The CDR3 reads CASSLDISGNTIYF. The DNA of the CDR3 is TGTGCCAGCAGCTTAGACATCTCTGGAAACACCATATATTTT.

This chain joins TRBV5-5 and TRBJ1-1, with a possible D match to TRBD1 (5 bases). CDR1 is SGHKS and CDR2 is YYEKEE in the germline V gene (reference sequence). Trimming pared 0 bases from V and 3 bases from J, leaving 9 bases between. The CDR3 sequence is 14 residues long. CDR3 amino acids: CASSLAPGHTEAFF. The CDR3 region has the DNA TGTGCCAGCAGCTTGGCTCCAGGGCACACTGAAGCTTTCTTT.

The chain links TRBV4-2 to TRBJ2-7; no clear D gene. Trimming removed 1 base from V and 3 bases from J, with 13 bases in between. Germline-derived CDR1 and CDR2 are LGHNA and YNFKEQ. The CDR3 has 15 residues. CDR3 nucleotide sequence: TGTGCCAGCAGCCAAGCCGAGAGGCCCGACTACGAGCAGTACTTC. It codes for CASSQAERPDYEQYF.

The chain carries TRBV7-9 and TRBJ2-4; TRBD2 matches at 7 bases. Trimming took 1 base from V and 7 from J; bases not matched to a gene: 16. The CDR3 totals 18 residues. Germline values: CDR1 SEHNR, CDR2 FQNEAQ (reference sequence). CDR3 protein: CASSLDPGDYSGWNIQYF. CDR3 bases: TGTGCCAGCAGCTTAGATCCTGGGGACTACTCGGGTTGGAACATTCAGTACTTC.

The rearrangement uses TRBV4-3 and TRBJ1-4, with TRBD1 matching 8 bases. J gave up 6 bases and V 3 bases, and 3 bases lay outside the gene matches. Germline lookup yields CDR1 LGHNA and CDR2 YSLEER. The CDR3 is 14 amino acids. CDR3 region: CASSQEDRDEKLFF. The CDR3 DNA follows: TGCGCCAGCAGCCAGGAGGACAGGGATGAAAAACTGTTTTTT.

This clone appeared once. The CDR3 here is CASSQGSFAEAFF. CDR3 DNA sequence: TGTGCCAGTAGTCAGGGGTCTTTCGCTGAAGCTTTCTTT. The V and J genes are TRBV19 and TRBJ1-1; tentatively, D is TRBD1 (6 bases). V dropped 5 bases and J dropped 6 bases, with 13 bases sitting between them. The CDR3 length is 13 residues. The germline gives CDR1 LNHDA, CDR2 SQIVND (reference sequence).

V and J are TRBV27 and TRBJ1-1; D call uncertain. V was pared by 5 bases and J by 4 bases, with 11 bases between. Germline V gene sequence: CDR1 MNHEY, CDR2 SMNVEV (reference sequence). The CDR3 extends over 13 amino acids. The CDR3 loop is CASSEREVTEAFF. CDR3 in DNA: TGTGCCAGCAGTGAGAGGGAAGTCACTGAAGCTTTCTTT.

The chain links TRBV11-3 to TRBJ2-1; 11 nucleotides align to TRBD1. Losses at the gene ends were 5 bases for V and 4 bases for J; bases not matched to a gene: 4. The CDR3 is made up of 15 amino acids. Germline V gives CDR1 SGHNT, CDR2 YENEEA. For the CDR3, the DNA is TGTGCCAGCAGCCTGGGGACAGGGGGTTACAATGAGCAGTTCTTC. This sequence encodes CASSLGTGGYNEQFF.

The V and J genes are TRBV4-2 and TRBJ1-3; 10 bases line up with TRBD1. Trimming at V came to 0 bases and at J to 0 bases, leaving 2 bases not matched to a gene. The CDR3 has 17 residues. The V gene's germline CDR1 is LGHNA and CDR2 YNFKEQ. The CDR3 region has the DNA TGTGCCAGCAGCCAAGACGGGACAGGGGCCTCTGGAAACACCATATATTTT. Its protein product is CASSQDGTGASGNTIYF.

The chain employs TRBV28 and TRBJ2-2; possible D gene TRBD1, 5 bases. The V and J ends lost 0 bases and 9 bases respectively, with 17 bases between them. Looked up from germline, CDR1 is MDHEN and CDR2 is SYDVKM. This CDR3 has 16 residues. CDR3 in amino acids: CASSLWQTDTSRELFF. CDR3 coding DNA: TGTGCCAGCAGTTTATGGCAGACAGATACCTCCCGGGAGCTGTTTTTT.

V is TRBV5-6 and J is TRBJ2-7, with D possibly matching TRBD1 (6 bases). CDR1 SGHDT and CDR2 YYEEEE come from the germline V gene. V was shortened by 4 bases and J by 2 bases, with 7 bases between the two germline ends. The CDR3 consists of 12 residues. The CDR3 nucleotides are TGTGCCAGCAGCCGACAGGCCTACGAGCAGTACTTC. It is translated as CASSRQAYEQYF.

The V call is TRBV7-3, the J call TRBJ2-5; D is possibly TRBD1 (6 bases). The CDR3 is made up of 17 amino acids. Per the germline V gene, CDR1 is SGHTA and CDR2 is FQGTGA. Trimming removed 3 bases from V and 2 bases from J, with 19 bases in between. The CDR3 DNA sequence: TGTGCCAGCAGCTTTGAGGGGGTTCTTGTTCGACAAGAGACCCAGTACTTC. Its translation: CASSFEGVLVRQETQYF. The full variable domain, completed using reference TRBV7-3 and TRBJ2-5, is GAGVSQTPSNKVTEKGKYVELRCDPISGHTALYWYRQSLGQGPEFLIYFQGTGAADDSGLPNDRFFAVRPEGSVSTLKIQRTERGDSAVYLCASSFEGVLVRQETQYFGPGTRLLVL.

The chain joins TRBV6-5 to TRBJ2-3; no clear D gene. The CDR3 length is 14 residues. V was pared by 10 bases and J by 0 bases, with 14 bases between. Germline CDR1 and CDR2: MNHEY and SVGAGI. CDR3 residues: CATKDPTSTDTQYF. As DNA, the CDR3 is TGTGCCACAAAAGATCCCACTAGCACAGATACGCAGTATTTT.

The rearrangement uses TRBV7-6 and TRBJ2-7; D perhaps matches TRBD2 (6 bases). The germline V and J ends were trimmed by 4 bases and 1 base, with 20 bases remaining between them. The CDR3 covers 17 residues. The germline V gene has CDR1 SGHVS and CDR2 FNYEAQ. The CDR3 sequence is CASSSYGRDSNSYEQYF. DNA for the CDR3: TGTGCCAGCAGCTCATATGGTCGGGACTCGAATTCCTACGAGCAGTACTTC.

V usage is TRBV18 and J usage is TRBJ2-7, with 7 bases lining up with TRBD2. Germline loops: CDR1 KGHSH, CDR2 LQKENI. CDR3 length equals 16 residues. The ends lost 0 bases at V and 1 base at J; junction bases unmatched: 6. The CDR3 bases are TGTGCCAGCTCACCACCTGGGAGGGTGGGTTCCTACGAGCAGTACTTC. The encoded protein is CASSPPGRVGSYEQYF.

The J gene is TRBJ2-7, the V gene TRBV7-3, with D unresolved. The CDR3 has 15 residues. V lost 1 base, J lost 0 bases, and 10 bases lay in between. Germline CDR1 and CDR2: SGHTA and FQGTGA. This CDR3 is CASSLRQANSYEQYF. In nucleotides, the CDR3 is TGTGCCAGCAGCTTAAGGCAGGCGAACTCCTACGAGCAGTACTTC.

This clone has a single count. The chain recombines TRBV11-1 with TRBJ2-7; 11 nucleotides agree with TRBD1. Germline CDR1 SGHAT, CDR2 FQDESV (reference sequence). V was clipped by 5 bases and J by 5 bases; unmatched bases: 5. CDR3 length equals 14 residues. CDR3 sequence reads: CASSDRDRGNEQYF. As DNA, the CDR3 is TGTGCCAGCAGCGACCGGGACAGGGGGAACGAGCAGTACTTC.

The V call is TRBV30, the J call TRBJ1-2; 10 bases are a match to TRBD1. Trimming took 6 bases from V and 5 from J; bases not matched to a gene: 15. CDR3 length: 16 amino acids. Germline values: CDR1 GTSNPN, CDR2 SVGIG (reference sequence). The CDR3 protein is CACQSGTGVNYYGYTF. The CDR3, as DNA: TGTGCCTGCCAATCAGGGACAGGGGTGAATTATTATGGCTACACCTTC.

J is TRBJ2-1 and V is TRBV11-1, with TRBD1 identical over 9 bases. V shed 4 bases and J 1 base; nucleotides not matched to a gene: 5. CDR3 size: 16 residues. Germline V CDR1 and CDR2: SGHAT, FQDESV (reference sequence). This chain's CDR3 is CASSSQGAASYNEQFF. CDR3 DNA sequence: TGTGCCAGCAGCTCACAGGGGGCGGCTTCCTACAATGAGCAGTTCTTC.